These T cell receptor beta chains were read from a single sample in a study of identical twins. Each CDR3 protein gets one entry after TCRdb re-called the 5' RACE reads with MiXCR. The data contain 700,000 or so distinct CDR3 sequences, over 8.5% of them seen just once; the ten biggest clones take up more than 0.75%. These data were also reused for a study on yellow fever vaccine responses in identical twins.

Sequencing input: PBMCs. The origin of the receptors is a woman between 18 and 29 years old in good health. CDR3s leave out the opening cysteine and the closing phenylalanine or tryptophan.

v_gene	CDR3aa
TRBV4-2	ASSQDGDRTYNEQF
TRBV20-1	SAPGQGDYGYT
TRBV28	ASSFEGGTEAF
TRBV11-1	ASSLVLAGAVSTDTQY
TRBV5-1	ASSWVGTHTYEQY
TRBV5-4	ASSLRPSTDEQF
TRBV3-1	ASSHHSGAF
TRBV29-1	SVTLLAGGPETQY
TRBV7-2	ASSPGQPGGETQY
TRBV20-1	SARPGGETQY
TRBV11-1	ASSPRTSGDQETQY
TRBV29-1	SVVSGSYEQY
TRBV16	ASSQSGANYGYT
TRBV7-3	ASSFSFGEAYEQY
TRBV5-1	ASSLGVGNEQF
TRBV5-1	ASRLAGGNQETQY
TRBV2	ASSRGTSGGESYEQY
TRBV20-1	SPDRGPDGQPQH
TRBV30	ALPGQGGNEQF
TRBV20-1	SARGATDTQY
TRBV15	ATSYRDLRSGELF
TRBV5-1	ASSLTREYNEQF